Shown below are 11 T cell receptor beta chains from a single sample sequenced in a study of beta chain features in type 1 diabetes. Expressed TCRB transcripts were sequenced because the entire RNA isolate underwent reverse transcription. Assay: immunoSEQ multiplex PCR; the TCRdb copy retains only in-frame clones and omits some. The sample lists about 150,000 clones; about 8.5% were seen once. Material for sequencing was central memory CD4+ T cells from blood. These TCRs come from a man between 18 and 35 years old in good health.

The gene calls are TRBV6-5 and TRBJ2-3; weak D call: TRBD2 (6 bases). Germline V gene data show CDR1 as MNHEY and CDR2 as SVGAGI. The CDR3 is made up of 12 amino acids. V was cut by 8 bases and J by 7 bases, with 13 bases left in between. CDR3 nucleotides: TGTGCCAGCCATTCGGAGGGTAATACGCAGTATTTT. It encodes CASHSEGNTQYF.

The rearrangement joins TRBV7-2 to TRBJ2-3; D perhaps matches TRBD2 (6 bases). In germline, CDR1 is SGHTA, CDR2 FQGNSA. With 5 bases removed from V and 0 bases from J, the gap between germline ends came to 18 bases. The CDR3 runs 17 residues. The CDR3 bases are TGTGCCAGCAGCCCGACCGCCGGGACTTCTAGCACAGATACGCAGTATTTT. It translates to CASSPTAGTSSTDTQYF.

This clone was observed at least ten times. This chain links TRBV30 with TRBJ2-1, with D possibly matching TRBD2 (5 bases). Deletions cut 1 base from V and 7 bases from J, with 8 bases between. The CDR3 has 12 residues. Looked up from germline, CDR1 is GTSNPN and CDR2 is SVGIG (reference sequence). The DNA for the CDR3 is TGTGCCTGGAGTGCTACTAGTAATGAGCAGTTCTTC. Translating it yields CAWSATSNEQFF.

This clone was detected only a few times. The V gene is TRBV11-1, the J gene TRBJ2-6, with D maybe TRBD1 (6 bases). Germline V gene data show CDR1 as SGHAT and CDR2 as FQDESV (reference sequence). Trimming stripped 4 bases from V and 2 bases from J, with 9 bases between. This CDR3 has 15 residues. Here the CDR3 reads CASSSRTAGANVLTF. The DNA of the CDR3 is TGTGCCAGCAGCTCCAGGACAGCTGGGGCCAACGTCCTGACTTTC.

This clone was seen more than once but under ten times. The chain carries TRBV28 and TRBJ1-1, with unresolved D. Germline CDR1 MDHEN, CDR2 SYDVKM. This CDR3 contains 14 residues. Trimming cost V 6 bases and J 4 bases, with 15 bases left between them. The CDR3 sequence: CASSPRGRTTEAFF. The CDR3 DNA sequence: TGTGCCAGCAGCCCCCGGGGAAGGACCACTGAAGCTTTCTTT.

This chain uses TRBV4-1 with TRBJ2-5; 7 nucleotides match TRBD1. From germline, CDR1 is MGHRA and CDR2 YSYEKL. This CDR3 is 15 amino acids long. With 4 bases clipped from V and 3 bases from J, the junction kept 8 bases outside the gene matches. The CDR3 is CASSPRQGLEETQYF. CDR3 DNA sequence: TGCGCCAGCAGCCCGCGACAGGGTTTGGAAGAGACCCAGTACTTC.

This clone was found a few times. The chain uses TRBV7-3 and TRBJ2-2; 7 nucleotides agree with TRBD1. The CDR3 consists of 14 residues. With 6 bases clipped from V and 7 bases from J, the junction kept 8 bases outside the gene matches. Germline loops: CDR1 SGHTA, CDR2 FQGTGA. CDR3 residues: CASSYLGQDGELFF. The CDR3, as DNA: TGTGCCAGCAGTTACCTTGGACAGGACGGGGAGCTGTTTTTT. Looking up the rest from reference TRBV7-3 and TRBJ2-2 gives the full variable domain: GAGVSQTPSNKVTEKGKYVELRCDPISGHTALYWYRQSLGQGPEFLIYFQGTGAADDSGLPNDRFFAVRPEGSVSTLKIQRTERGDSAVYLCASSYLGQDGELFFGEGSRLTVL.

This clone has more than one count but fewer than ten. This chain connects TRBV6-1 to TRBJ1-5, with 7 bases lining up with TRBD1. The CDR3 length is 14 residues. V gave up 6 bases and J gave up 6 bases; unmatched junction bases: 8. The V gene's germline CDR1 is MNHNS and CDR2 SASEGT. The CDR3 loop is CASRTGTLGQPQHF. In nucleotides, the CDR3 is TGTGCCAGCAGGACAGGGACTCTGGGTCAGCCCCAGCATTTT.

This rearrangement joins TRBV7-2 to TRBJ2-5, with 9 bases identical to TRBD1. Trimming cost V 5 bases and J 2 bases; bases outside gene matches: 6. Germline V gene sequence: CDR1 SGHTA, CDR2 FQGNSA. The CDR3 is 15 residues long. This chain's CDR3 is CASSRTGVAQETQYF. The CDR3 nucleotides read TGTGCCAGCAGCCGGACAGGGGTAGCTCAAGAGACCCAGTACTTC.

In its sample, this clone was seen a few times. In DNA, the CDR3 is TGTGCCAGCAGCGGCGGGACCGCCGTAGGCTACGAGCAGTACTTC. Translation gives CASSGGTAVGYEQYF. V and J are TRBV9 and TRBJ2-7; maybe TRBD2 (6 bases). Deletions cut 3 bases from V and 3 bases from J, with 16 bases between. The CDR3 has 15 residues. Germline CDR1 is SGDLS and CDR2 is YYNGEE.

The genes are TRBV19 and TRBJ1-5; D not resolved. The V gene's germline CDR1 is LNHDA and CDR2 SQIVND (reference sequence). The CDR3 sequence is 17 residues long. Trimming took 2 bases from V and 2 from J, leaving 16 bases between them. CDR3 bases: TGTGCCAGTAGTATACCGGGGAGGATGGTTGGCAATCAGCCCCAGCATTTT. It codes for CASSIPGRMVGNQPQHF.